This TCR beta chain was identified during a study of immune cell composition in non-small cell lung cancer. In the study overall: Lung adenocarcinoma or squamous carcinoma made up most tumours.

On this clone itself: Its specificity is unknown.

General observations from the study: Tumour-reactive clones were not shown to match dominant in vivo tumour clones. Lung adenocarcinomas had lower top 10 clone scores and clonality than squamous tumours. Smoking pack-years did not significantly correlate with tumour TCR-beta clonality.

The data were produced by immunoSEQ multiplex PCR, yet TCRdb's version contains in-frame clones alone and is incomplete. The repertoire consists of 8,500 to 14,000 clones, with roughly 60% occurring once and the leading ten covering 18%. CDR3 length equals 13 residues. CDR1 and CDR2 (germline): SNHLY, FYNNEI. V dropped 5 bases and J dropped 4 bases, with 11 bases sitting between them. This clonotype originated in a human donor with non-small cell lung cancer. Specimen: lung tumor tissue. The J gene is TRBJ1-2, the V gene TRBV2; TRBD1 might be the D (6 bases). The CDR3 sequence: CASSPSQGYGYTF. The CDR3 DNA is TGTGCCAGCAGTCCATCACAGGGCTATGGCTACACCTTC.